The 5 T cell receptor beta chains given below trace back to one sample, sequenced in a study of graft-versus-host responses after intestinal transplantation. Antigens of these TCRs are unknown. Measured with immunoSEQ multiplex PCR; TCRdb has only the in-frame clones, and not every one. The sample shows some 150,000 clones, 92% of them seen only once. The input for sequencing was unstimulated CD4+ T cells sorted from spleen or lymph node cells, taken before intestinal transplant. All receptors derive from a human donor who received an intestinal transplant.

This sequence joins TRBV19 and TRBJ2-5; a weak D match, TRBD1 (6 bases). The J call may be in error: the DNA end matches TRBJ2-7 better. CDR3 size: 14 residues. Looked up from germline, CDR1 is LNHDA and CDR2 is SQIVND (reference sequence). CDR3 sequence reads: CASSTGQSAYEQYF. The CDR3 nucleotides are TGTGCCAGTAGTACCGGACAGTCAGCCTACGAGCAGTACTTC.

This clone was seen once. The rearrangement joins TRBV28 to TRBJ1-4, with TRBD1 identical over 7 bases. Unmatched junction bases numbered 12, after V lost 5 bases and J lost 6 bases. This CDR3 has 16 amino acids. In germline, CDR1 is MDHEN, CDR2 SYDVKM. CDR3 DNA: TGTGCCAGCAGTCCCCGAGGAGCCAGGGGGTATGAAAAACTGTTTTTT. This codes for CASSPRGARGYEKLFF.

The chain uses TRBV5-4 and TRBJ2-7; D might be TRBD2 (5 bases). CDR3 length: 14 amino acids. The germline V gene has CDR1 SGHNT and CDR2 YYREEE (reference sequence). The V gene lost 3 bases and the J gene lost 7 bases, with 17 bases spanning the gap. The CDR3 region has the DNA TGTGCCAGCAGCTCCTGGGGAGCGTCTCGAGAGCAGTACTTC. Translating it yields CASSSWGASREQYF.

The chain recombines TRBV28 with TRBJ2-3, with a possible D match to TRBD1 (6 bases). With 6 bases removed from V and 2 bases from J, the gap between germline ends came to 9 bases. CDR1 MDHEN and CDR2 SYDVKM come from the germline V gene. This CDR3 comprises 13 residues. The CDR3 loop reads CASSTGFTDTQYF. The CDR3 DNA is TGTGCCAGCAGCACAGGGTTCACAGATACGCAGTATTTT.

CDR3 region: CASSLSAGNTDTQYF. The CDR3 coding sequence is TGTGCCAGCAGTTTATCGGCGGGAAACACAGATACGCAGTATTTT. The chain combines TRBV27 with TRBJ2-3; D may be TRBD2 (6 bases). The germline CDR1 and CDR2 sequences are MNHEY and SMNVEV (reference sequence). The CDR3 totals 15 residues. Trimming shortened V by 0 bases and J by 2 bases, and 9 bases separated the two germline ends.